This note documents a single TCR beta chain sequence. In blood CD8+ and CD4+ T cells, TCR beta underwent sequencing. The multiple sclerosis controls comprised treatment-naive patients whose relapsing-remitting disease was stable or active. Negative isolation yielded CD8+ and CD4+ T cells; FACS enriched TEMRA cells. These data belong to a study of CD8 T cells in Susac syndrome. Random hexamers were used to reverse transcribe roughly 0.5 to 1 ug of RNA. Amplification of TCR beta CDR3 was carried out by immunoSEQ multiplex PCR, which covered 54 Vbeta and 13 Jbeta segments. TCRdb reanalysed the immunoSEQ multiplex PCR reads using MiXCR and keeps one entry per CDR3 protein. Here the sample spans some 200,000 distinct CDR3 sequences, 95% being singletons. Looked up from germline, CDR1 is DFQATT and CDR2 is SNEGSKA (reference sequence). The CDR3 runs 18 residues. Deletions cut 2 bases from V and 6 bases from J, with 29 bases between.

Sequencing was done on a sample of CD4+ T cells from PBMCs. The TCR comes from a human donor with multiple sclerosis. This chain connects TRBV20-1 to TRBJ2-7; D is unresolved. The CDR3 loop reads CSARFRVAESPSLREQYF. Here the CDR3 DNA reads TGCAGTGCTAGATTCCGAGTAGCCGAAAGTCCCTCTCTACGCGAGCAGTACTTC.